This T cell receptor beta chain was found in a study of cytomegalovirus exposure and HLA in healthy donors. Across the whole study: In a later analysis, it was reported that the 120 or so validation repertoires had been produced on the same platform as the 600 to 850 repertoires belonging to the first cohort.

Using immunoSEQ multiplex PCR, the repertoire was profiled, and TCRdb retains in-frame clones only, with some absent. The table lists approximately 220,000 clones, around nine tenths of them singletons, with 2.6% in the top ten. The V and J ends lost 7 bases and 3 bases, in that order; junction bases with no gene match: 6. Germline CDR1 and CDR2: MRHNA and SNTAGT. The CDR3 runs to 16 residues. The source is a man aged 18 to 29 in good health and CMV-seronegative. This rearrangement joins TRBV6-4 to TRBJ2-2, with 12 nucleotides matching TRBD2. The sample was PBMCs. CDR3 DNA: TGTGCCAGCAAGCAACTAGCGGGAGGCGACACCGGGGAGCTGTTTTTT. It is translated as CASKQLAGGDTGELFF.